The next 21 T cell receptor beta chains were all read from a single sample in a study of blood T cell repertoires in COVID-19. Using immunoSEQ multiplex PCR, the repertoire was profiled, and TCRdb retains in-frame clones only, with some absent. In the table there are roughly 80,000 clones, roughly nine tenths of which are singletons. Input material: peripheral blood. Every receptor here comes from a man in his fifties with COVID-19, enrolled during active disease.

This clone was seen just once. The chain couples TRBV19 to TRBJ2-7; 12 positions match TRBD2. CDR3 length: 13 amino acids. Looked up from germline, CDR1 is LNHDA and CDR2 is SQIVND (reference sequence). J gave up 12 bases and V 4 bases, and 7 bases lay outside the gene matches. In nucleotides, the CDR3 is TGTGCCAGTAGTACCGCTAGCGGGAGGGAGGTGTACTTC. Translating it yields CASSTASGREVYF.

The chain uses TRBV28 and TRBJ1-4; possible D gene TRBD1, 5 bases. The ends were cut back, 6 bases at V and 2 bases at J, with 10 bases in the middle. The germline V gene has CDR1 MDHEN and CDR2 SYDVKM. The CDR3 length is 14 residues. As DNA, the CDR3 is TGTGCCAGCAGCCTGGGGCGGACTAATGAAAAACTGTTTTTT. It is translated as CASSLGRTNEKLFF.

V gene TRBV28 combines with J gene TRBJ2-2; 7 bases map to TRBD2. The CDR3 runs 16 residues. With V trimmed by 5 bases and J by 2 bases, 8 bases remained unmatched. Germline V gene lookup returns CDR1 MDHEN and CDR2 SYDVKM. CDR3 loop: CASSLILTSNTGELFF. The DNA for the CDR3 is TGTGCCAGCAGTCTCATCCTGACTAGCAACACCGGGGAGCTGTTTTTT.

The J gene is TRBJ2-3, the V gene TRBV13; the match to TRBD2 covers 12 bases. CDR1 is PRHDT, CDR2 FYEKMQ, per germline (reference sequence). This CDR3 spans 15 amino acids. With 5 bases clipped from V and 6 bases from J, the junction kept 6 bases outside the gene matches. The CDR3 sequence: CASSLAGGPEDTQYF. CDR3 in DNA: TGTGCCAGCAGCCTAGCGGGAGGGCCCGAGGATACGCAGTATTTT.

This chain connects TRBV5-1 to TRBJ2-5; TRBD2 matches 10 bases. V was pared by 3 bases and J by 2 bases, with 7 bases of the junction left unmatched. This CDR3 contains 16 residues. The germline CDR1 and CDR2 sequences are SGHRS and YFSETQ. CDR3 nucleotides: TGCGCCAGCAGCTCCACTCCTAGCGGGGGTCAAGAGACCCAGTACTTC. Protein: CASSSTPSGGQETQYF.

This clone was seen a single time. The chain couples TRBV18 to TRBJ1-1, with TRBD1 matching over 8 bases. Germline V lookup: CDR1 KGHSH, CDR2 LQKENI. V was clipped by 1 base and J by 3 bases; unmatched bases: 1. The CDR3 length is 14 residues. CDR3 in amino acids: CASSPRTGHTEAFF. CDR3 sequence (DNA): TGTGCCAGCTCACCACGGACAGGGCACACTGAAGCTTTCTTT.

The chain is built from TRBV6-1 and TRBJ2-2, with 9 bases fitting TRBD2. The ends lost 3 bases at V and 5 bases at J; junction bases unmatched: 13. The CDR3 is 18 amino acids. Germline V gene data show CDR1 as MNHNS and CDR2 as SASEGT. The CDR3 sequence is CASSDRLAGTVGTGELFF. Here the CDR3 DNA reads TGTGCCAGCAGTGACCGGCTAGCGGGAACGGTTGGTACCGGGGAGCTGTTTTTT.

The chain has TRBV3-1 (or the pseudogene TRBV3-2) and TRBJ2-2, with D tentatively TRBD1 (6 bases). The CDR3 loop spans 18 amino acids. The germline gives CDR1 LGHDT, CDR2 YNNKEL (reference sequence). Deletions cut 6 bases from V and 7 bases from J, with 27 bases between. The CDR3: CASRLKHRGAGDGGELFF. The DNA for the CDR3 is TGTGCCAGCAGACTTAAGCATAGGGGTGCAGGGGATGGCGGGGAGCTGTTTTTT.

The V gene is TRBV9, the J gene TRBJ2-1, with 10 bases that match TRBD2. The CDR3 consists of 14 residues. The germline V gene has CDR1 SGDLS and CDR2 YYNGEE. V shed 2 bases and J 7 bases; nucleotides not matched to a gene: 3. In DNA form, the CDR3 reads TGTGCCAGCAGCGTCAGCGGGAGGGGGAATGAGCAGTTCTTC. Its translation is CASSVSGRGNEQFF. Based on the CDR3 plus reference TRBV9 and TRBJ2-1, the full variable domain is DSGVTQTPKHLITATGQRVTLRCSPRSGDLSVYWYQQSLDQGLQFLIQYYNGEERAKGNILERFSAQQFPDLHSELNLSSLELGDSALYFCASSVSGRGNEQFFGPGTRLTVL.

The CDR3 region is CASSVWTSGSNEQFF. CDR3 DNA sequence: TGTGCCAGCAGTGTTTGGACTAGCGGGAGCAATGAGCAGTTCTTC. The chain carries TRBV25-1 and TRBJ2-1; 13 bases map to TRBD2. V shed 4 bases and J 6 bases; nucleotides not matched to a gene: 3. The CDR3 consists of 15 residues. Germline values: CDR1 MGHDK, CDR2 SYGVNS.

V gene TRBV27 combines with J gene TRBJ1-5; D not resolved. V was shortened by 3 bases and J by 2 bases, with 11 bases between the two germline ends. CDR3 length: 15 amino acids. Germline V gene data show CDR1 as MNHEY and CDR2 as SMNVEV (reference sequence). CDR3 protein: CASSFSPERNQPQHF. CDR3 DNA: TGTGCCAGCAGTTTTAGTCCTGAGCGCAATCAGCCCCAGCATTTT.

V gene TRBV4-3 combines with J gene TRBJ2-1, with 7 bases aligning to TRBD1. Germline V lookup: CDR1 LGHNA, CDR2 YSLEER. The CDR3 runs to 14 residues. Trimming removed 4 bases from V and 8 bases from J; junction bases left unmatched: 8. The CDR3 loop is CASSPDRVQHEQFF. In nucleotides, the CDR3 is TGCGCCAGCAGCCCCGACAGGGTTCAGCATGAGCAGTTCTTC.

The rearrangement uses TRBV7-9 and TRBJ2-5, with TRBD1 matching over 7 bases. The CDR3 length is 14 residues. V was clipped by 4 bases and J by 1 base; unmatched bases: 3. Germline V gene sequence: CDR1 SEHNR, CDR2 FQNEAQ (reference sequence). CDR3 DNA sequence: TGTGCCAGCAGCTCAGGGGGATCCCAAGAGACCCAGTACTTC. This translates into CASSSGGSQETQYF. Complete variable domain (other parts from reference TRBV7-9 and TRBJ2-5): DTGVSQNPRHKITKRGQNVTFRCDPISEHNRLYWYRQTLGQGPEFLTYFQNEAQLEKSRLLSDRFSAERPKGSFSTLEIQRTEQGDSAMYLCASSSGGSQETQYFGPGTRLLVL.

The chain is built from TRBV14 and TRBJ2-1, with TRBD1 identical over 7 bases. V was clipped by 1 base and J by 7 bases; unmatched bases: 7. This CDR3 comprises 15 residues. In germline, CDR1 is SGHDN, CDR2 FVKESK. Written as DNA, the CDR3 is TGTGCCAGCAGCCAAGCAGGGACAGCCTGGAATGAGCAGTTCTTC. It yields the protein CASSQAGTAWNEQFF.

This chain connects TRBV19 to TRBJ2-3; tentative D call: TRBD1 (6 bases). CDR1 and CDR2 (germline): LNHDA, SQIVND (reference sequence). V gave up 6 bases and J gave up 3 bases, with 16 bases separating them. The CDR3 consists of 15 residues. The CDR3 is CASRTSGARTDTQYF. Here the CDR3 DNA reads TGTGCCAGTAGGACCTCAGGGGCCCGTACAGATACGCAGTATTTT.

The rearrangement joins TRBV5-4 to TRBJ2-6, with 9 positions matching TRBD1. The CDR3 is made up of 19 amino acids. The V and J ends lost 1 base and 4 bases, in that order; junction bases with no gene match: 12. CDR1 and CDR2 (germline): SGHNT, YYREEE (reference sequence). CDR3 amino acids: CASSLFGTGLLGGANVLTF. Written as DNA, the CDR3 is TGTGCCAGCAGCTTGTTTGGGACAGGGTTATTGGGAGGGGCCAACGTCCTGACTTTC.

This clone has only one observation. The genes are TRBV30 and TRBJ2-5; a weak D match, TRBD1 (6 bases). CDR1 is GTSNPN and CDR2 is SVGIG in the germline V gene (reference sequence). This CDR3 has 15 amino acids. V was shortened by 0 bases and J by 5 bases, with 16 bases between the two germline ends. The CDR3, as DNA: TGTGCCTGGAGTGTACCCACAGGGTTTGGGGAGACCCAGTACTTC. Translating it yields CAWSVPTGFGETQYF. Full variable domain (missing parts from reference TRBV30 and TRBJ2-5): SQTIHQWPATLVQPVGSPLSLECTVEGTSNPNLYWYRQAAGRGLQLLFYSVGIGQISSEVPQNLSASRPQDRQFILSSKKLLLSDSGFYLCAWSVPTGFGETQYFGPGTRLLVL.

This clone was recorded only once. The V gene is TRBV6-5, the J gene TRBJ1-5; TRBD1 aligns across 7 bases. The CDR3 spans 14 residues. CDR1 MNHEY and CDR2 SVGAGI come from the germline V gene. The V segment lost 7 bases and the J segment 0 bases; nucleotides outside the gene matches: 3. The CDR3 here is CASTEGASNQPQHF. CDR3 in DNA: TGTGCCAGCACCGAGGGGGCTAGCAATCAGCCCCAGCATTTT.

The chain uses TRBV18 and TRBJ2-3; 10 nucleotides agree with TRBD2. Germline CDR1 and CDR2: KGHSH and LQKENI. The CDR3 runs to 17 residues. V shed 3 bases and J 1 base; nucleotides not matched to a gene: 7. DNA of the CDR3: TGTGCCAGCTCACCTCTCAGGACTAGCGGTCGCACAGATACGCAGTATTTT. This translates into CASSPLRTSGRTDTQYF.

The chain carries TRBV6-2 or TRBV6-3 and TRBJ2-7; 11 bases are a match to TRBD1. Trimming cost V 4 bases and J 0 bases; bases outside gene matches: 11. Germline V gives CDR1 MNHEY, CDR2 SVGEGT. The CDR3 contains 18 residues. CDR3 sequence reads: CASSSRDRGFLSSYEQYV. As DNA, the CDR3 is TGTGCCAGCAGTTCCCGGGACAGGGGGTTCCTGAGCTCCTACGAGCAGTACGTC.

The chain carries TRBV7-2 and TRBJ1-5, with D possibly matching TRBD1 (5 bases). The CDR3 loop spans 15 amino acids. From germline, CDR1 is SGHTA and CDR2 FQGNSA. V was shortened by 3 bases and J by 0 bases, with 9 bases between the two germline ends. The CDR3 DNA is TGTGCCAGCAGCTTGTCGGGGGATAGCAATCAGCCCCAGCATTTT. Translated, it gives CASSLSGDSNQPQHF.